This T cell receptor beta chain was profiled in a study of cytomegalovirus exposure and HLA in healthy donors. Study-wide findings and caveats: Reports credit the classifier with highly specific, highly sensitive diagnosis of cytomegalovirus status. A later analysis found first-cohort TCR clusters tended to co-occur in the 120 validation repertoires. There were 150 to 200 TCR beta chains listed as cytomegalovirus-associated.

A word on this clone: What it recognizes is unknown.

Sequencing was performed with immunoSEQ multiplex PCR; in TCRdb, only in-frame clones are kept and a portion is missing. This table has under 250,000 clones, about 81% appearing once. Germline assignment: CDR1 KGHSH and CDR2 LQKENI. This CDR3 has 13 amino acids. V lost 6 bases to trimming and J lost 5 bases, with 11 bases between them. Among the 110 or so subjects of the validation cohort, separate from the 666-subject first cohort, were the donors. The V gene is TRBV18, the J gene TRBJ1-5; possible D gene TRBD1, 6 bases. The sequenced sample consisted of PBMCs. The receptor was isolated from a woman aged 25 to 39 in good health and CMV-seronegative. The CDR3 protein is CASSSRGDQPQHF. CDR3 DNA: TGTGCCAGCTCGTCCAGGGGAGATCAGCCCCAGCATTTT. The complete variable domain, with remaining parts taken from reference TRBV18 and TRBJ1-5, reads NAGVMQNPRHLVRRRGQEARLRCSPMKGHSHVYWYRQLPEEGLKFMVYLQKENIIDESGMPKERFSAEFPKEGPSILRIQQVVRGDSAAYFCASSSRGDQPQHFGDGTRLSIL.